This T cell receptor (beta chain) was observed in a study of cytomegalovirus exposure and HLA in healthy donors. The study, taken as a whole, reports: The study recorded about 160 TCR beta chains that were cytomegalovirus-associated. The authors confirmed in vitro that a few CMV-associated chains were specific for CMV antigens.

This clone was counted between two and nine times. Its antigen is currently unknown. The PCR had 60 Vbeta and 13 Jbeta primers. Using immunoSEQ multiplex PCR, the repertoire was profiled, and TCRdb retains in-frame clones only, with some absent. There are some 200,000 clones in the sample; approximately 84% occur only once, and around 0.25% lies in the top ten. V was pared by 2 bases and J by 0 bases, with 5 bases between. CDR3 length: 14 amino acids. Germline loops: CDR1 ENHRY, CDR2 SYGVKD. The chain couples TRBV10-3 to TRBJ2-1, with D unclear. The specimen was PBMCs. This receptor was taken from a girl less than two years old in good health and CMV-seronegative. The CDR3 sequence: CAISEALSYNEQFF. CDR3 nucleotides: TGTGCCATCAGTGAGGCACTCTCCTACAATGAGCAGTTCTTC.